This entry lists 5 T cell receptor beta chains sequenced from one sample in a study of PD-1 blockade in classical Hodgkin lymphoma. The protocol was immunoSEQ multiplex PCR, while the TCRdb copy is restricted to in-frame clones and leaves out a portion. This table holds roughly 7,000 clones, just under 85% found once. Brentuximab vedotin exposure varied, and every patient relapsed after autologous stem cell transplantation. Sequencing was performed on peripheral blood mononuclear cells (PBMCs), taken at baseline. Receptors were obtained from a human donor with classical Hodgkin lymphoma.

In DNA form, the CDR3 reads TGTGCCAGCAGCTTATCCTCCTACGAGCAGTACTTC. Its translation is CASSLSSYEQYF. The rearrangement links TRBV11-2 to TRBJ2-7; D is uncertain. Between the trimmed V and J ends, which lost 2 bases and 0 bases, there was a span of 2 bases. The CDR3 has 12 residues. Germline assignment: CDR1 SGHAT and CDR2 FQNNGV.

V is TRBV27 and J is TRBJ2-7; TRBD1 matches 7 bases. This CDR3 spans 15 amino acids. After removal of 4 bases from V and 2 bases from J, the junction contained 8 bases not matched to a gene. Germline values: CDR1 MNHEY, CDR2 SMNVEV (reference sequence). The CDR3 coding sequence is TGTGCCAGCAGTTCCCGGACAGGACTGCCCTACGAGCAGTACTTC. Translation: CASSSRTGLPYEQYF.

The CDR3 loop reads CASGGTGRSYEQYF. The CDR3 region has the DNA TGTGCCAGTGGAGGGACGGGGAGATCCTACGAGCAGTACTTC. The chain uses TRBV19 and TRBJ2-7, with TRBD2 as a possible D gene (6 bases). Germline V gene lookup returns CDR1 LNHDA and CDR2 SQIVND (reference sequence). The CDR3 runs 14 residues. V lost 8 bases and J lost 1, with 15 bases in between.

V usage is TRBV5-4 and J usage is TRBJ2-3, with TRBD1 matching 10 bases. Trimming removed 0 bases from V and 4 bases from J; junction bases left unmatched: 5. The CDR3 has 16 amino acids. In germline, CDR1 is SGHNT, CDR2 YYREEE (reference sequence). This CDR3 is CASSLGDRGQADTQYF. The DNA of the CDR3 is TGTGCCAGCAGCTTGGGTGACAGGGGGCAGGCAGATACGCAGTATTTT.

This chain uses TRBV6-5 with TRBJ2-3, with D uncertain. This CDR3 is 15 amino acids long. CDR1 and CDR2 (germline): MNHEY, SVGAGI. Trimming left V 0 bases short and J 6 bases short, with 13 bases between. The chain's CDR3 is CASSYSGPQYDTQYF. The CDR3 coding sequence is TGTGCCAGCAGTTACTCGGGTCCCCAATACGATACGCAGTATTTT.